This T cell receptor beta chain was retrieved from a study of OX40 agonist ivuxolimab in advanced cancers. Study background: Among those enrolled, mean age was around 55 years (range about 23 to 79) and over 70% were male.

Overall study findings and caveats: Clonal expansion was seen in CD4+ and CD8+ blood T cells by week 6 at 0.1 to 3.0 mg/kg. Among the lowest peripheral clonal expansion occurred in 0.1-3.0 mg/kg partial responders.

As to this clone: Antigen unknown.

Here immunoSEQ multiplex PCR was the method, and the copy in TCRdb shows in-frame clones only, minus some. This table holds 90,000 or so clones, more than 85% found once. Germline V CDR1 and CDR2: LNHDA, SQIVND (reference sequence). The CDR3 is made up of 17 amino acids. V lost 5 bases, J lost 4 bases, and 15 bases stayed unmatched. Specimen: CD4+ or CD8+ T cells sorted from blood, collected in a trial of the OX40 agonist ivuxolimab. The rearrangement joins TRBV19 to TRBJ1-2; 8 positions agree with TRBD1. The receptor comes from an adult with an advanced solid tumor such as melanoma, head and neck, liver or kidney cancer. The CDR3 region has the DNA TGTGCCAGTAGTCCGACACTTAAACAGGGGGGAATCTATGGCTACACCTTC. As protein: CASSPTLKQGGIYGYTF.